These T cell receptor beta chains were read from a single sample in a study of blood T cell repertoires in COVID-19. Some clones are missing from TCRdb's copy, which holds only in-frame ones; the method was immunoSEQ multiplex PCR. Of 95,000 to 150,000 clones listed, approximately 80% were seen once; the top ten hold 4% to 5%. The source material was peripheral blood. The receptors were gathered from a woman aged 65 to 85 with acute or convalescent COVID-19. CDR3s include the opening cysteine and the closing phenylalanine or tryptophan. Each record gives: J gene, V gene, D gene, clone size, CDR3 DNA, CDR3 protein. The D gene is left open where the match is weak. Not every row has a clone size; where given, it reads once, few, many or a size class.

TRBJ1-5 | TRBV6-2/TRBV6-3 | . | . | TGTGCCAGCAGTTACATTCGGGGTGGGGTTCGGAGCAATCAGCCCCAGCATTTT | CASSYIRGGVRSNQPQHF
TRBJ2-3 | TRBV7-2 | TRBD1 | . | TGTGCCAGCAGCTTAGTGGGACAGGGGGCGGATACGCAGTATTTT | CASSLVGQGADTQYF
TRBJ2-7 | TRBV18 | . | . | TGTGCCAGCTCACCACGGAATCCAGGGATCTCCTACGAGCAGTACTTC | CASSPRNPGISYEQYF
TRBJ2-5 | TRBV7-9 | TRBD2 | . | TGTGCCAGCAGCTTAGGCGGCGGGGGGGCCTACCAAGAGACCCAGTACTTC | CASSLGGGGAYQETQYF
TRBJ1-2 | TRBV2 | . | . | TGTGCCATCACCCCGGTCTATGGCTACACCTTC | CAITPVYGYTF
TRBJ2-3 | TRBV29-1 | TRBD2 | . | TGCAGCGTCGAGGGACTAGCGGGGGGAAGCACAGATACGCAGTATTTT | CSVEGLAGGSTDTQYF
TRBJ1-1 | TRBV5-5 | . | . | TGTGCCAGCAGCTGGTCGGAGGACACTGAAGCTTTCTTT | CASSWSEDTEAFF
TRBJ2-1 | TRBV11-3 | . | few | TGTGCCAGCAGCTTAGCTGCGGGGGGACAGATTGTATACAATGAGCAGTTCTTC | CASSLAAGGQIVYNEQFF
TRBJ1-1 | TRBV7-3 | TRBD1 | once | TGTGCCAGCAGCTCCTATACAGGGGACACTGAAGCTTTCTTT | CASSSYTGDTEAFF
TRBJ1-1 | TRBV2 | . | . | TGTGCCAGCAGTGACTCAGGGAGGGACACTGAAGCTTTCTTT | CASSDSGRDTEAFF
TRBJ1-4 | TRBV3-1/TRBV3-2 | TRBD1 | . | TGTGCCAGCAGCCTTAATACAGGGGGGGTTGAAAAACTGTTTTTT | CASSLNTGGVEKLFF
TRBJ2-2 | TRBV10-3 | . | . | TGTGCCATCAGCTGGACAGAAGGGTTTGGCGGGGAGCTGTTTTTT | CAISWTEGFGGELFF
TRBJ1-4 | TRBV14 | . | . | TGTGCCAGCAGCCAAGGACCGAGGGGGGAAAAACTGTTTTTT | CASSQGPRGEKLFF
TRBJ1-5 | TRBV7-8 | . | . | TGTGCCAGCAGCTTAGGGGCCCTTGAGCCCCAGCATTTT | CASSLGALEPQHF
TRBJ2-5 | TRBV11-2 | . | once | TGTGCCAGCAGCTTACAGGAGACCCAGTACTTC | CASSLQETQYF
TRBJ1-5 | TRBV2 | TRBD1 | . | TGTGCCAGCAGTGTAACAGGGGGCTATAGCAATCAGCCCCAGCATTTT | CASSVTGGYSNQPQHF
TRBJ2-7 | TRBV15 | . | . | TGTGCCACCAGCAGAAGGGGAGGTTACGAGCAGTACTTC | CATSRRGGYEQYF
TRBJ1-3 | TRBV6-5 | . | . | TGTGCCAGCAGTTACTCAATTCCAGGGATCGGAAACACCATATATTTT | CASSYSIPGIGNTIYF
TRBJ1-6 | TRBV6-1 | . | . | TGTGCCAGCAGTGCGGTCCCACCGAAATTTGATAATTCACCCCTCCACTTT | CASSAVPPKFDNSPLHF
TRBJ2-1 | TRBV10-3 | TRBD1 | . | TGTGCCATCAGTGACAGGGGGAGCTCCTACAATGAGCAGTTCTTC | CAISDRGSSYNEQFF
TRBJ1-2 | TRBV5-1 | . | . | TGCGCCAGCACCGACAGTGCTGGCTATGGCTACACCTTC | CASTDSAGYGYTF
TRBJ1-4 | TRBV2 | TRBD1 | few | TGTGCCAGCAGCGACCGGGACAGACGGAATTTT | CASSDRDRRNF
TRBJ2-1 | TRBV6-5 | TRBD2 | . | TGTGCCAGCATCTCGGCGGGGGGCTCCTACAATGAGCAGTTCTTC | CASISAGGSYNEQFF
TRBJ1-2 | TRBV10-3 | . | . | TGTGCCATCGACTCTAAGGGGTACTATGGCTACACCTTC | CAIDSKGYYGYTF
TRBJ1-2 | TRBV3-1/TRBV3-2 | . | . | TGTGCCAGCAGCCAACCTCATGGCGGAGTCTATGGCTACACCTTC | CASSQPHGGVYGYTF
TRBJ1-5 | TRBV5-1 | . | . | TGCGCCAGCAGTCAAGGGGATAACGGCAATCAGCCCCAGCATTTT | CASSQGDNGNQPQHF
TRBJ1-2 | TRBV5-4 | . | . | TGTGCCAGCAGCCCGGACAGTCGTGGCTACACCTTC | CASSPDSRGYTF
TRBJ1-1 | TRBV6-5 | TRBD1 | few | TGTGCCATAGGGACAGGGGGCCAAAACACTGAAGCTTTCTTT | CAIGTGGQNTEAFF
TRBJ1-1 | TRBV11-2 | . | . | TGTGCCAGCAGCTTAGATTGGGGCAGTGAAGCTTTCTTT | CASSLDWGSEAFF
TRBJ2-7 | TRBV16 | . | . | TGTGCCAGCAGCCAAGCAGGGCAGGGTGACTACGAGCAGTACTTC | CASSQAGQGDYEQYF
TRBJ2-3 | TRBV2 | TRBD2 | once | TGTGCCAGCACCGGACTAGCGGGGGCCAGGGATACGCAGTATTTT | CASTGLAGARDTQYF
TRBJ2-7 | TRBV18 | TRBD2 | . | TGTGCCAGCTCACCGCCATCAAGACTAGCGGGGGGGCGCGAGCAGTACTTC | CASSPPSRLAGGREQYF
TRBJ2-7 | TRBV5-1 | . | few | TGCGCCAGCAGCTACGACATGTACGAGCAGTACTTC | CASSYDMYEQYF
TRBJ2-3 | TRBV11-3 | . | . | TGTGCCAGCAGCTTGCTGGGGGGTGCGCCAGATACGCAGTATTTT | CASSLLGGAPDTQYF
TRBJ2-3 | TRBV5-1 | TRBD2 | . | TGCGCCAGCAGCTTGAATTCGGGGGGGGTCACAGATACGCAGTATTTT | CASSLNSGGVTDTQYF
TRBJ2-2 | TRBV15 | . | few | TGTGCCACCCTTCGGAGCGGCCCGAACACCGGGGAGCTGTTTTTT | CATLRSGPNTGELFF
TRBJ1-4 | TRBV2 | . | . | TGTGCCAGCAGTGAGAGGGGATCGGGAGGGGAAATGGAAAAACTGTTTTTT | CASSERGSGGEMEKLFF
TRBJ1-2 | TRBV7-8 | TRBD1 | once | TGTGCCAGCAGCTTAGTCGTGACAGGGGGCAGTGGCTACACCTTC | CASSLVVTGGSGYTF
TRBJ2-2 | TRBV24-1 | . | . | TGTGCCACCAGTGATTTTGGGGGCAACACCGGGGAGCTGTTTTTT | CATSDFGGNTGELFF
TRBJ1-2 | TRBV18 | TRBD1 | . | TGTGCCAGCTCACCGGGACAGGCGCGGGAGGGCTACACCTTC | CASSPGQAREGYTF
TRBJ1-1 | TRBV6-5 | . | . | TGTGCCAGCAGCCTGGGAGGGTGGGGCACTGAAGCTTTCTTT | CASSLGGWGTEAFF
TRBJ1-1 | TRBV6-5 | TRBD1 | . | TGTGCCAGCAGCACTCCTCGGACAGGGGTCACTGAAGCTTTCTTT | CASSTPRTGVTEAFF
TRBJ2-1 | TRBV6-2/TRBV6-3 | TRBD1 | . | TGTGCCAGCAGTAGACAGGGGAACCCCTACAATGAGCAGTTCTTC | CASSRQGNPYNEQFF
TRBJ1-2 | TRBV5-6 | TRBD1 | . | TGTGCCAGCAGGCTTGGACAGGGGAGTTTTGGTGGCTACACCTTC | CASRLGQGSFGGYTF
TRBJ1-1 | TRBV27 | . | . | TGTGCCAGCAGTTCCAGGGTGAACACTGAAGCTTTCTTT | CASSSRVNTEAFF
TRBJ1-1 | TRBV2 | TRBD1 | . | TGTGCCAGCAGTGAAGCGCTTACAGGGGAGGCTTTCTTT | CASSEALTGEAFF
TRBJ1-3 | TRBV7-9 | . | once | TGTGCCAGCAGCCGGGGTAGGGACACCATATATTTT | CASSRGRDTIYF
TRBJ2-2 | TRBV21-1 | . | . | TGTGCCAGCAGCAAAGCCCTCGGGACAGGGACTTTAGGTACCGGGGAGCTGTTTTTT | CASSKALGTGTLGTGELFF
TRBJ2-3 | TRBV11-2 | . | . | TGTGCCAGCAGCCAGCGGAACCCCACCACAGATACGCAGTATTTT | CASSQRNPTTDTQYF
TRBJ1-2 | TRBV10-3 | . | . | TGTGCCGTCAATCAAGAGGACTCCCCCGGGTATGGCTACACCTTC | CAVNQEDSPGYGYTF
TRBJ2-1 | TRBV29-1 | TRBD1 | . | TGCAGCGTTGAAGACTTGGGGACAGGGGCTTACAATGAGCAGTTCTTC | CSVEDLGTGAYNEQFF
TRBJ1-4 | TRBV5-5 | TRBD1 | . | TGTGCCAGCAGCTTGGGTGAGACAGGGGTCAGAAAACTGTTTTTT | CASSLGETGVRKLFF
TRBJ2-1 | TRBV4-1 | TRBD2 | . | TGCGCCAGCAGCCAATCACTAGCGGGGGCCCTCTACAATGAGCAGTTCTTC | CASSQSLAGALYNEQFF
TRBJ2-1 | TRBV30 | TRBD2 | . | TGTGCCTGGAGAGGGCGGGGGGGCCCCTACAATGAGCAGTTCTTC | CAWRGRGGPYNEQFF
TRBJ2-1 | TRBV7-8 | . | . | TGTGCCAGCAGCTTACGTACTCAGGGATCCTACAATGAGCAGTTCTTC | CASSLRTQGSYNEQFF